The clone carrying this TCR beta chain was found a few times. The target antigen is unknown. CD45RO+ cells went into CD8 memory alongside CCR7-negative CD45RA+ TemRA cells. The entry originates in a study of shared clonotypes between healthy human individuals. Across the study: Donor ages ranged 18 to 49 years: a couple of women, a few men. The study, taken as a whole, reports: Sequencing depth was a factor that was expected to affect clonotype sharing among donors. Generation probabilities of non-shared clonotypes were lower (relative to those shared by all four donors).

Data came from immunoSEQ multiplex PCR; TCRdb stores just in-frame clones and leaves some out. The sample shows roughly 660,000 clones, around 90% of them seen only once. The V gene's germline CDR1 is MNHNY and CDR2 SVGAGI (reference sequence). This CDR3 region has 12 residues. Trimming removed 4 bases from V and 4 bases from J, with 8 bases in between. J is TRBJ2-7 and V is TRBV6-6; tentative D call: TRBD1 (6 bases). This receptor was taken from a man younger than 30 in good health. Some clones in this sample may be carry-over from other donors' samples. Sequenced sample: memory CD8+ T cells from PBMCs. Subset specified: CD45RO+ cells pooled with CCR7-negative TemRA cells. CDR3 nucleotide sequence: TGTGCCAGCAGTTCCAGGGGATACGAGCAGTACTTC. Its translation: CASSSRGYEQYF.